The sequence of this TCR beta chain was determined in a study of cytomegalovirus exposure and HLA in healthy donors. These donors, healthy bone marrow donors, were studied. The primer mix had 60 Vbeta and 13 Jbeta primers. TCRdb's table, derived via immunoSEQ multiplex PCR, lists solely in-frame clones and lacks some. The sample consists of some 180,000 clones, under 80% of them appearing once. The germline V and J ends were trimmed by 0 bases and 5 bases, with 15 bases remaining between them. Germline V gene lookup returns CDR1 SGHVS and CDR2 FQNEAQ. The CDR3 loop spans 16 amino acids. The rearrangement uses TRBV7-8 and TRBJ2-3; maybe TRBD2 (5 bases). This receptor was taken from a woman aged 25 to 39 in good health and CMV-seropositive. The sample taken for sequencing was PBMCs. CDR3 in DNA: TGTGCCAGCAGCTTAGCGCGGATAGCGAGACTAGATACGCAGTATTTT. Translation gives CASSLARIARLDTQYF. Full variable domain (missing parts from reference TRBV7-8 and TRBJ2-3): GAGVSQSPRYKVAKRGQDVALRCDPISGHVSLFWYQQALGQGPEFLTYFQNEAQLDKSGLPSDRFFAERPEGSVSTLKIQRTQQEDSAVYLCASSLARIARLDTQYFGPGTRLTVL.